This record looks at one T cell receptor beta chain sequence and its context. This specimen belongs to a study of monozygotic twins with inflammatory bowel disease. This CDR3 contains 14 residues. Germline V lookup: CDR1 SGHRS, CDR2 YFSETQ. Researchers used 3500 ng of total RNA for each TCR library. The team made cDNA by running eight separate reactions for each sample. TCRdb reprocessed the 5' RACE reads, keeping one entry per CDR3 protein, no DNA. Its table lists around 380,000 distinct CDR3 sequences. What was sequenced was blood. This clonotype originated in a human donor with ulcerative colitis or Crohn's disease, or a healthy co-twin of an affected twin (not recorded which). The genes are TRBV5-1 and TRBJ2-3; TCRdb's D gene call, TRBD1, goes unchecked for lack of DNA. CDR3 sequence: CASTGTGAPDTQYF.